This TCR beta chain was sequenced for a study of radiation and T cells in renal cell carcinoma. Overall study: Nephrectomy followed 15 Gy stereotactic body radiation by 4 weeks. Regarding the study as a whole: In blood, top tumor clones expanded by 2 weeks, shrinking by 4.

V was pared by 2 bases and J by 3 bases, with 9 bases between. This CDR3 is built from 14 residues. Germline CDR1 reads SGHTA; CDR2 reads FQGNSA. Time point defined: blood 2 weeks post-SBRT. Treatment in this sample: 15 Gy SBRT to primary tumor, nephrectomy 4 weeks later. After SBRT, blood was collected at 2 and 4 weeks, plus baseline. The patient's renal cell carcinoma had clear cell pathology. As to this clone: Antigen: not known.

Generated by immunoSEQ multiplex PCR, the TCRdb table keeps only in-frame clones and is missing some. The sample yields approximately 75,000 clones, 82% seen once. Sequencing used blood, obtained from a patient whose treatment included radiotherapy and nephrectomy. The TCR was taken from a man aged 60-69 years with renal cell carcinoma. This chain connects TRBV7-2 to TRBJ2-3; D unclear. CDR3 region: CASSLNGRTDTQYF. For the CDR3, the DNA is TGTGCCAGCAGCTTAAACGGAAGGACAGATACGCAGTATTTT.